This entry is about one TCR beta chain. Its target antigen remains unknown. There are no base qualities to consult, and no much larger clone falls within one base. RNA was extracted using the RNeasy kit, and roughly 0.45 to 1 microgram was reverse transcribed with random hexamers. The immunoSEQ multiplex PCR assay, covering 54 Vbeta and 13 Jbeta segments, was used to amplify TCR beta CDR3 regions. PCR amplification bias was corrected by using a synthetic template baseline for primer optimization and computational correction. The original pipeline was this. Reads were annotated to V, D and J genes per IMGT and analyzed with immunoSEQ Analyzer, keeping only productive sequences. To calculate clonality, Shannon entropy was normalized by log2 of the number of productive unique sequences and then subtracted from one. For each patient and control, public and private clones were evaluated among the 100 most prevalent clones. Clones were defined as Susac-specific if absent from the healthy and MS cohorts, from some 1,000 published viral clones and from other ImmuneACCESS disease sequences. The public reads were reanalyzed by TCRdb: fastp trimming at Q25, MiXCR alignment, in-frame beta chains only. Entries are consolidated by CDR3 protein sequence, retaining the most common genes and DNA. These V and J calls are TCRdb output, not the study's own analysis. This sample comprises 150,000 to 250,000 distinct CDR3 sequences, 90% to 95% of them detected only once. The ten largest clonotypes hold 0.093% of the sample.

This sample was taken from a study of CD8 T cells in Susac syndrome (dated by TCRdb to about 2019). As for the study more broadly: The study used repertoire sequencing to test whether antigen drove CD8+ T cell activation and differentiation in Susac syndrome. Study-level results and caveats: The number of individuals in the TCR sequencing and HLA analysis was acknowledged as relatively small.

Peripheral blood CD8+ and CD4+ T cells from healthy donors, Susac syndrome patients and multiple sclerosis patients were profiled by high-throughput TCR beta sequencing. Multiple sclerosis controls were treatment-naive patients with stable or active relapsing-remitting disease fulfilling revised McDonald criteria. Bulk CD8+ and CD4+ T cells were purified magnetically by negative isolation, whereas CD8+ TEMRA cells were enriched by FACS. Blood was drawn into EDTA tubes, processed within 24 hours, and PBMCs were isolated by density gradient centrifugation. PBMCs intended for TCR sequencing were cryopreserved in liquid nitrogen and thawed later in a water bath at 37 degrees C. A purity of at least 90% was achieved for sorted or isolated CD4+, CD8+ and CD8+ TEMRA cells. CDR1 SEHNR and CDR2 FQNEAQ are derived from the germline V gene (reference sequence). V loses 3 bases at its end and J loses 6 bases; junction bases beyond the gene matches: 9. The CDR3 numbers 16 residues from cysteine through phenylalanine. Only CDR3 DNA is held: 48 bases, read in frame from base 1.

The specimen was CD4+ T cells from PBMCs. The receptor's source is a human donor with multiple sclerosis. The rearranged segments are TRBV7-9 and TRBJ1-1; 11 central nucleotides agree with TRBD1. Read as DNA, the sequence is TGTGCCAGCAGCTTTTTCGGACAGGGGGCTCGGTCTGAAGCTTTCTTT. Translated, this is CASSFFGQGARSEAFF.